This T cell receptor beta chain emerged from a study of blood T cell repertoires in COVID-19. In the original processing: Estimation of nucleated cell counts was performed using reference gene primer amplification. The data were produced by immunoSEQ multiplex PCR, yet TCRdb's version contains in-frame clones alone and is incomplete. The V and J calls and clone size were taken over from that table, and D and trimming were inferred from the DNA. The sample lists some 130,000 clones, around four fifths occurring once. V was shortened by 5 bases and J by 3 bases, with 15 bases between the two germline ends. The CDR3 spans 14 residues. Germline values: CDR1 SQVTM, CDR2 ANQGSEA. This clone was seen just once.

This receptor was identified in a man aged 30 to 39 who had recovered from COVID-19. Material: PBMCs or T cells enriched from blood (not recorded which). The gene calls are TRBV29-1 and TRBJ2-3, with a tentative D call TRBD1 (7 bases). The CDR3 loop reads CSVLRGDTTDTQYF. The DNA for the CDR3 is TGCAGCGTTCTCAGGGGGGACACGACAGATACGCAGTATTTT.